The clone carrying this TCR beta chain was observed a handful of times. The use of a sample-barcoded 5' primer and a J-beta primer mix characterized a second PCR of roughly 7 to 11 cycles. TCRdb called the 5' RACE reads again in MiXCR, with one record for every CDR3 protein. The sample lists hundreds of thousands of distinct CDR3 sequences; roughly 45% were seen once. Sample donors were healthy Caucasian individuals that came from Russia, aged roughly 6 to 100. The entry originates in a study of blood T cells in healthy people across ages. Germline CDR1 is MGHDK and CDR2 is SYGVNS. CDR3 length: 15 residues. With 3 bases clipped from V and 4 bases from J, the junction kept 7 bases outside the gene matches.

This TCR came from an older woman in good health. The genes are TRBV25-1 and TRBJ2-3, with TRBD1 matching 7 bases. The source material was blood. In DNA, the CDR3 is TGTGCCAGCAGTGAGCTGACAGGGCTCGCAGATACGCAGTATTTT. The encoded protein is CASSELTGLADTQYF.